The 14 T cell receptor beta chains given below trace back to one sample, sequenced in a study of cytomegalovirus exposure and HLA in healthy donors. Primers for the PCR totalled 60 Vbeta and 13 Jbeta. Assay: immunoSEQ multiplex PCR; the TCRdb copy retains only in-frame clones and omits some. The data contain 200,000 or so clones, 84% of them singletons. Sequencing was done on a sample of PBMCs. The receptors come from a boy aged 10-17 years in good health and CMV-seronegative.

In DNA form, the CDR3 reads TGCGCCAGCAGCTTAAGCGGGAGGACTAGCACAGATACGCAGTATTTT. As protein: CASSLSGRTSTDTQYF. V usage is TRBV5-1 and J usage is TRBJ2-3, with 9 bases that match TRBD2. Germline V gene lookup returns CDR1 SGHRS and CDR2 YFSETQ. V shed 2 bases, J shed 0 bases, and the junction held 4 bases outside the gene matches. This CDR3 has 16 amino acids.

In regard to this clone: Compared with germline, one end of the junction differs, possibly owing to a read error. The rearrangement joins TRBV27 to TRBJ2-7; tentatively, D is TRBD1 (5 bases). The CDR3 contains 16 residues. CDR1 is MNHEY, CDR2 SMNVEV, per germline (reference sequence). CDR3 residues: CASSLSGAFSSYEQYF. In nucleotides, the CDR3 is TGTGCCAGCAGTCTATCTGGGGCGTTTAGCTCCTACGAGCAGTACTTC.

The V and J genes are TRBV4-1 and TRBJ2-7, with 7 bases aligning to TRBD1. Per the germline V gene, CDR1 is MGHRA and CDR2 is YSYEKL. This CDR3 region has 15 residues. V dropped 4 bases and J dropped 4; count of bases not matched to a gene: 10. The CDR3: CASSPREGGAYEQYF. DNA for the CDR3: TGCGCCAGCAGCCCCCGGGAAGGGGGCGCATACGAGCAGTACTTC.

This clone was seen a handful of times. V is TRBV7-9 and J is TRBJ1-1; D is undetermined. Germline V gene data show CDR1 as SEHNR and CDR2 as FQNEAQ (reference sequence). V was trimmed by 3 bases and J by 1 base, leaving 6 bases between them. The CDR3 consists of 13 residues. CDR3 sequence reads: CASSLTPNTEAFF. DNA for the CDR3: TGTGCCAGCAGCTTGACACCGAACACTGAAGCTTTCTTT. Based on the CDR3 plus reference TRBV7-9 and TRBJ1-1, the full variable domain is DTGVSQNPRHKITKRGQNVTFRCDPISEHNRLYWYRQTLGQGPEFLTYFQNEAQLEKSRLLSDRFSAERPKGSFSTLEIQRTEQGDSAMYLCASSLTPNTEAFFGQGTRLTVV.

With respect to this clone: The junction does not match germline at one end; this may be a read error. The CDR3 DNA reads TGCAGCGCTGAACAGGGGAGCGAGCAGTACTTC. Its translation: CSAEQGSEQYF. The V gene is TRBV29-1, the J gene TRBJ2-7, with 7 positions matching TRBD1. Germline lookup yields CDR1 SQVTM and CDR2 ANQGSEA. CDR3 size: 11 residues.

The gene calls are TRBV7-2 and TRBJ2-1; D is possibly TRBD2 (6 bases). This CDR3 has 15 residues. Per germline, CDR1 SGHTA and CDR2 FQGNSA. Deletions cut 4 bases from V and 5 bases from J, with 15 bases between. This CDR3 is CASSSRGVLHNEQFF. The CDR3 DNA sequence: TGTGCCAGCAGCTCGCGGGGAGTATTGCACAATGAGCAGTTCTTC.

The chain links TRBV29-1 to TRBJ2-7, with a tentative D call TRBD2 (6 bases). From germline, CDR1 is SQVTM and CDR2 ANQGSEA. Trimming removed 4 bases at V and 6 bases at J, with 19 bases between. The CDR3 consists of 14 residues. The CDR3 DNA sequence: TGCAGCGTTGTCCCAGGGCGGGGTGTAGTCGAGCAGTACTTC. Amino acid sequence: CSVVPGRGVVEQYF.

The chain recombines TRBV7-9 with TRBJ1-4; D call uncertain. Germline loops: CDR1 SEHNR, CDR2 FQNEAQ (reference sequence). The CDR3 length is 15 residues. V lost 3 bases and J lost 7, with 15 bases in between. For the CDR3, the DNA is TGTGCCAGCAGCTTCGTAAGCGGGTTGGGTGAAAAACTGTTTTTT. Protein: CASSFVSGLGEKLFF.

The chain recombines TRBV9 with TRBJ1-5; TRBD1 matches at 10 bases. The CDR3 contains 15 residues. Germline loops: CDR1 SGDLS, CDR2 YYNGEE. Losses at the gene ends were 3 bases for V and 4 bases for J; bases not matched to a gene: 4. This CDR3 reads CASSAGTGANQPQHF. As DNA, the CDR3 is TGTGCCAGCAGCGCAGGGACAGGGGCTAATCAGCCCCAGCATTTT.

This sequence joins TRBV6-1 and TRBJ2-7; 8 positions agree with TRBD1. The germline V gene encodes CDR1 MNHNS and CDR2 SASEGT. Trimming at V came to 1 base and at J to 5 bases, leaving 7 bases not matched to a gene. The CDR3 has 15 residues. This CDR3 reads CASSEVAGGLNEQYF. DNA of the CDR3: TGTGCCAGCAGTGAAGTGGCAGGGGGCCTAAACGAGCAGTACTTC.

The CDR3 here is CASSFNTYNEQFF. The CDR3, as DNA: TGTGCCAGCAGCTTTAACACCTACAATGAGCAGTTCTTC. The gene calls are TRBV7-9 and TRBJ2-1; unclear D gene. Germline V gene sequence: CDR1 SEHNR, CDR2 FQNEAQ (reference sequence). V was shortened by 3 bases and J by 2 bases, with 5 bases between the two germline ends. This CDR3 is built from 13 residues.

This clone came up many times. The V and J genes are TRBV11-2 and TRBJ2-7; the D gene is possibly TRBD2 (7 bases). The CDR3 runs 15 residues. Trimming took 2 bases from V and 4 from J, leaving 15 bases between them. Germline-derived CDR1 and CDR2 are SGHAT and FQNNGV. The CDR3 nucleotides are TGTGCCAGCAGCTTATCCCCCGGGGGGCAGTACGAGCAGTACTTC. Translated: CASSLSPGGQYEQYF.

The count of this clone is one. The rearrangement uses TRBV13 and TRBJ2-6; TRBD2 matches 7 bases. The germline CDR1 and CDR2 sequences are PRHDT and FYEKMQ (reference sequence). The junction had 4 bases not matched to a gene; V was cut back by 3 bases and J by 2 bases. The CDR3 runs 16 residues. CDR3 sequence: CASSFLAGAGANVLTF. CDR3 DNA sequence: TGTGCCAGCAGCTTCCTGGCGGGGGCTGGGGCCAACGTCCTGACTTTC.

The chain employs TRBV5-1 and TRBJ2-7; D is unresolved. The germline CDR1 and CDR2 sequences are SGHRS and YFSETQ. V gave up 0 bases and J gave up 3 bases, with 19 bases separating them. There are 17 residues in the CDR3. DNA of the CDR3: TGCGCCAGCAGCTTGGTGTCCCAAGACACGTTCGTCTACGAGCAGTACTTC. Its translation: CASSLVSQDTFVYEQYF.